This T cell receptor (beta chain) was profiled in a study of shared clonotypes between healthy human individuals. Study-wide results and limits: Exclusively blood specimens were collected; tissue repertoires likely differ. An expected dependence of interdonor clonotype sharing on sequencing depth was noted. Approximately 5% was the fraction of naive CD4 clonotypes found shared across several donors.

The V gene's germline CDR1 is SGHTS and CDR2 YDEGEE. Trimming took 0 bases from V and 5 from J, leaving 11 bases between them. The CDR3 runs to 14 residues. The assay was immunoSEQ multiplex PCR, and TCRdb's table has in-frame clones only and misses some. The data contain around 2,000,000 clones, roughly 95% of them singletons. This clone turned up a few times. Antigen: not known. It was CD45RO-negative cells, positively selected for CCR7, that made up naive CD8 cells, with terminally differentiated effector memory CD45RA+ cells excluded. The chain employs TRBV5-8 and TRBJ1-1, with TRBD1 as a possible D gene (5 bases). This receptor was identified in a man between 18 and 35 years old in good health. Sequenced material: naive CD8+ T cells sorted from blood. In DNA form, the CDR3 reads TGTGCCAGCAGCTTGGGGGGCGAGGGAACTGAAGCTTTCTTT. Its protein is CASSLGGEGTEAFF.